This TCR beta chain was captured by sequencing in a study of T cell responses to AZD1222 COVID-19 vaccine. Trimming pared 5 bases from V and 4 bases from J, leaving 17 bases between. This CDR3 region has 15 residues. From germline, CDR1 is KGHSH and CDR2 LQKENI. Measured with immunoSEQ multiplex PCR; TCRdb has only the in-frame clones, and not every one. The sample lists about 97,000 clones; about 88% were seen once. This clone was seen only once. The TCR sequence derives from an adult in good health. The rearrangement uses TRBV18 and TRBJ1-1; maybe TRBD1 (5 bases). The source was peripheral blood, collected on day 0 of AZD1222 vaccination. The DNA of the CDR3 is TGTGCCAGCTCAGGGTTTTCCGGAAGGGGCACTGAAGCTTTCTTT. Protein product: CASSGFSGRGTEAFF.